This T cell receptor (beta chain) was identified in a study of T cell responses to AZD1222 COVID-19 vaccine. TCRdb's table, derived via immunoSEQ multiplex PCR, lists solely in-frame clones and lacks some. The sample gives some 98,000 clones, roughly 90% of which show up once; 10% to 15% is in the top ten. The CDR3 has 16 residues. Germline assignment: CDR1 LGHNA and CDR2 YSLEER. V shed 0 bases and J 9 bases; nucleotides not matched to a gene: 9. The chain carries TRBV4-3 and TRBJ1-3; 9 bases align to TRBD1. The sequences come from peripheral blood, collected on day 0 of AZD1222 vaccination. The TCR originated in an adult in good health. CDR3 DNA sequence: TGCGCCAGCAGCCAAGATACAGGGGGCGGCTACGGCACCATATATTTT. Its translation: CASSQDTGGGYGTIYF.